These 12 T cell receptor beta chains share one sample of origin, sequenced in a study of shared clonotypes between healthy human individuals. Assay: immunoSEQ multiplex PCR; the TCRdb copy retains only in-frame clones and omits some. The data hold 650,000 to 800,000 clones, with about 90% observed a single time. CD45RO-negative, CCR7-selected cells formed the naive CD8 fraction, which excluded terminally differentiated effector memory CD45RA+ cells. Sequenced sample: naive CD8+ T cells sorted from blood. The receptors stem from a man aged 25 to 40 in good health.

The J gene is TRBJ2-1, the V gene TRBV9; D gene unclear. CDR1 and CDR2 from the germline V gene are SGDLS and YYNGEE. The V end was cut by 3 bases, the J end by 4 bases, with 11 bases between. The CDR3 has 14 residues. The DNA for the CDR3 is TGTGCCAGCAGCGACGGACGCAGGTACAATGAGCAGTTCTTC. This codes for CASSDGRRYNEQFF.

This chain connects TRBV11-2 to TRBJ2-1; TRBD2 might be the D (5 bases). V lost 4 bases and J lost 2, with 15 bases in between. Germline CDR1 reads SGHAT; CDR2 reads FQNNGV. The CDR3 is made up of 16 amino acids. CDR3 DNA: TGTGCCAGCAGCTCCTTCGGGGAGTGGGCCTACAATGAGCAGTTCTTC. Protein sequence: CASSSFGEWAYNEQFF.

The chain uses TRBV19 and TRBJ1-1, with D possibly being TRBD1 (5 bases). V was shortened by 6 bases and J by 0 bases, with 8 bases between the two germline ends. This CDR3 contains 13 residues. CDR1 and CDR2 (germline): LNHDA, SQIVND (reference sequence). The CDR3 DNA is TGTGCCAGTAGCCAGACAGTGAACACTGAAGCTTTCTTT. Its translation: CASSQTVNTEAFF.

The chain recombines TRBV9 with TRBJ2-7; 13 nucleotides line up with TRBD2. V dropped 0 bases and J dropped 2; count of bases not matched to a gene: 2. The length of the CDR3 is 16 residues. Germline V gene lookup returns CDR1 SGDLS and CDR2 YYNGEE. The CDR3 DNA sequence: TGTGCCAGCAGCGTAGCCGGGACTAGCGGGACCTACGAGCAGTACTTC. Translation gives CASSVAGTSGTYEQYF.

The chain couples TRBV7-1 to TRBJ2-5, with 10 bases identical to TRBD2. TRBV7-1 is reported as an ORF; its role is uncertain. The CDR3 contains 13 residues. With 6 bases clipped from V and 2 bases from J, the junction kept 0 bases outside the gene matches. CDR3 in amino acids: CASRLAGQETQYF. The CDR3 DNA reads as TGTGCCAGCAGACTAGCGGGACAAGAGACCCAGTACTTC.

The chain carries TRBV9 and TRBJ1-5; D remains unclear. V was pared by 0 bases and J by 0 bases, with 10 bases between. The CDR3 has 16 amino acids. Germline-derived CDR1 and CDR2 are SGDLS and YYNGEE. CDR3: CASSVGPHDSNQPQHF. Written as DNA, the CDR3 is TGTGCCAGCAGCGTAGGCCCTCACGATAGCAATCAGCCCCAGCATTTT. Together with reference TRBV9 and TRBJ1-5, the CDR3 gives the full variable domain: DSGVTQTPKHLITATGQRVTLRCSPRSGDLSVYWYQQSLDQGLQFLIQYYNGEERAKGNILERFSAQQFPDLHSELNLSSLELGDSALYFCASSVGPHDSNQPQHFGDGTRLSIL.

This sequence joins TRBV7-9 and TRBJ2-1; 7 bases are a match to TRBD1. The V gene end was trimmed by 3 bases and the J gene end by 4 bases; junction bases not matched to a gene: 3. Germline V CDR1 and CDR2: SEHNR, FQNEAQ (reference sequence). The CDR3 is made up of 14 amino acids. CDR3 sequence (DNA): TGTGCCAGCAGCTTGACAGGGTCTTACAATGAGCAGTTCTTC. Translating gives CASSLTGSYNEQFF.

This sequence joins TRBV6-5 and TRBJ2-7; 11 bases map to TRBD2. Trimming cost V 8 bases and J 7 bases; bases outside gene matches: 4. Germline-derived CDR1 and CDR2 are MNHEY and SVGAGI. CDR3 size: 12 residues. CDR3 DNA sequence: TGTGCCAGCGGTATAGCGGGAGGGGAGCAGTACTTC. Translating gives CASGIAGGEQYF.

The chain joins TRBV27 to TRBJ2-7, with 8 bases lining up with TRBD2. CDR1 is MNHEY, CDR2 SMNVEV, per germline (reference sequence). This CDR3 is built from 14 residues. V lost 3 bases, J lost 1 base, and 2 bases stayed unmatched. The CDR3 loop is CASSFGLASYEQYF. CDR3 coding DNA: TGTGCCAGCAGTTTTGGACTAGCTTCCTACGAGCAGTACTTC.

V gene TRBV7-9 combines with J gene TRBJ1-4; 7 bases are shared with TRBD1. The trim removed 3 bases at V and 7 bases at J, leaving 2 bases unmatched. The germline V gene encodes CDR1 SEHNR and CDR2 FQNEAQ (reference sequence). The CDR3 has 13 amino acids. This CDR3 reads CASSFQGGEKLFF. CDR3 bases: TGTGCCAGCAGCTTTCAGGGGGGTGAAAAACTGTTTTTT.

The gene calls are TRBV27 and TRBJ2-7, with TRBD1 matching 8 bases. V was clipped by 4 bases and J by 5 bases; unmatched bases: 4. CDR1 and CDR2 (germline): MNHEY, SMNVEV (reference sequence). The CDR3 covers 13 residues. CDR3 coding DNA: TGTGCCAGCAGTTGGCGGACAGGGAACGAGCAGTACTTC. It specifies CASSWRTGNEQYF.

The chain uses TRBV9 and TRBJ2-1; 11 bases fit TRBD2. V lost 3 bases to trimming and J lost 2 bases; unmatched junction nucleotides: 22. The V gene's germline CDR1 is SGDLS and CDR2 YYNGEE. The CDR3 sequence is 22 residues long. The CDR3 loop is CASSEAHLRDKGLADTYNEQFF. As DNA, the CDR3 is TGTGCCAGCAGCGAAGCACACCTCCGGGACAAGGGACTAGCGGACACCTACAATGAGCAGTTCTTC.